This TCR beta chain was sequenced for a study of blood T cells in healthy people across ages. This clonotype was seen a few times. Its antigen is not known. V was shortened by 7 bases and J by 4 bases, with 22 bases between the two germline ends. Germline CDR1 SQVTM, CDR2 ANQGSEA. The CDR3 totals 15 residues. Through a sample-barcoded 5' primer and a J-beta primer mix, a second PCR was run for roughly 7 to 12 cycles. TCRdb itself ran the 5' RACE reads through MiXCR, one entry per CDR3 protein. The table lists approximately 1.5 million distinct CDR3 sequences, 35% to 45% of them singletons. General study points: Among T cells, TCR beta diversity per million cells dropped roughly linearly as age rose. Considered underestimates were the diversity estimates obtained from one million T cells. Unsorted PBMCs blocked a conclusive comparison of naive and antigen-experienced cells.

V is TRBV29-1 and J is TRBJ1-2, with a tentative D call TRBD1 (5 bases). The sample was blood. The clonotype comes from a woman under 30 in good health. The CDR3 nucleotides read TGCAGCGCTAAAACCCTCGGGGCGGCAAGCTATGGCTACACCTTC. It is translated as CSAKTLGAASYGYTF.